One sample yielded the 26 T cell receptor beta chains listed below, sequenced in a study of blood T cell repertoires in COVID-19. The method was immunoSEQ multiplex PCR; TCRdb's version includes in-frame clones alone and lacks a portion of them. The repertoire consists of a few hundred thousand clones, with approximately 90% occurring once and the leading ten covering about 10%. The sample taken for sequencing was PBMCs or T cells enriched from blood (not recorded which). The source of these receptors is a young woman who had recovered from COVID-19.

For this clone: Distinct nucleotide sequences in the sample also encode this CDR3. The gene calls are TRBV4-1 and TRBJ2-2, with a possible D match to TRBD2 (5 bases). Per germline, CDR1 MGHRA and CDR2 YSYEKL. CDR3 length: 13 residues. Trimming removed 3 bases at V and 4 bases at J, with 6 bases between. This CDR3 reads CASSQGSTGELFF. The CDR3 DNA is TGCGCCAGCAGCCAGGGGAGCACCGGGGAGCTGTTTTTT.

The chain couples TRBV25-1 to TRBJ2-5; TRBD2 agrees at 12 bases. Germline V gene data show CDR1 as MGHDK and CDR2 as SYGVNS. The length of the CDR3 is 15 residues. The J segment lost 5 bases and the V segment lost 3 bases, leaving 4 bases of the junction unmatched. Here the CDR3 DNA reads TGTGCCAGCAGTGACGGACTAGCGGGGACGGAGACCCAGTACTTC. Its translation is CASSDGLAGTETQYF.

V and J are TRBV6-5 and TRBJ1-6, with D perhaps matching TRBD1 (5 bases). The CDR3 runs to 15 residues. V was clipped by 5 bases and J by 3 bases, with 11 bases between them. Germline V gene sequence: CDR1 MNHEY, CDR2 SVGAGI. CDR3 region: CASSNRDSYNSPLHF. The CDR3 region has the DNA TGTGCCAGCAGTAACCGCGACAGCTATAATTCACCCCTCCACTTT.

The chain uses TRBV5-6 and TRBJ2-7, with 8 positions matching TRBD2. CDR1 and CDR2 from the germline V gene are SGHDT and YYEEEE. With V trimmed by 4 bases and J by 1 base, 4 bases remained unmatched. The CDR3 has 14 residues. The CDR3 loop is CASSPGLGSYEQYF. The CDR3 DNA follows: TGTGCCAGCAGCCCGGGACTAGGGTCCTACGAGCAGTACTTC.

The rearrangement uses TRBV28 and TRBJ1-6; D might be TRBD1 (5 bases). The germline CDR1 and CDR2 sequences are MDHEN and SYDVKM. The CDR3 is 15 residues long. V was cut by 3 bases and J by 7 bases, with 13 bases left in between. CDR3 in amino acids: CASSLGWGGNSPLHF. The DNA of the CDR3 is TGTGCCAGCAGTTTGGGTTGGGGGGGGAATTCACCCCTCCACTTT.

V gene TRBV5-8 combines with J gene TRBJ2-3; 9 bases are a match to TRBD2. The length of the CDR3 is 15 residues. V was pared by 0 bases and J by 2 bases, with 1 base of the junction left unmatched. From germline, CDR1 is SGHTS and CDR2 YDEGEE. The CDR3 here is CASSLGTSDTDTQYF. CDR3 nucleotides: TGTGCCAGCAGCTTGGGGACTAGCGACACAGATACGCAGTATTTT.

The J gene is TRBJ1-2, the V gene TRBV6-5, with TRBD1 as a possible D gene (6 bases). The CDR3 contains 14 residues. The ends were cut back, 0 bases at V and 8 bases at J, with 13 bases in the middle. Germline V lookup: CDR1 MNHEY, CDR2 SVGAGI. The CDR3 protein is CASSYSGTPGGYTF. CDR3 bases: TGTGCCAGCAGTTACTCGGGGACACCCGGCGGCTACACCTTC.

To note about this clone: This CDR3 is also generated by other DNA sequences in the sample. Here the CDR3 reads CASSQGPYEQYF. In DNA form, the CDR3 reads TGTGCCAGCAGCCAAGGTCCGTACGAGCAGTACTTC. V is TRBV3-1 (or the pseudogene TRBV3-2) and J is TRBJ2-7; no clear D. V was pared by 1 base and J by 4 bases, with 5 bases between. CDR3 size: 12 residues. Germline lookup yields CDR1 LGHDT and CDR2 YNNKEL (reference sequence).

This clone has a single count. This rearrangement joins TRBV10-2 to TRBJ2-1; the match to TRBD2 covers 11 bases. This CDR3 contains 14 residues. The V and J ends lost 5 bases and 4 bases, in that order; junction bases with no gene match: 1. Looked up from germline, CDR1 is WSHSY and CDR2 is SAAADI. Here the CDR3 DNA reads TGCGCCAGCAGTACTAGCGGGGGATACAATGAGCAGTTCTTC. Protein sequence: CASSTSGGYNEQFF.

This rearrangement joins TRBV7-9 to TRBJ2-1, with a tentative D call TRBD2 (6 bases). Trimming removed 4 bases from V and 8 bases from J, with 12 bases in between. Germline V CDR1 and CDR2: SEHNR, FQNEAQ (reference sequence). The CDR3 consists of 13 residues. CDR3 in amino acids: CASSSEGKDEQFF. CDR3 coding DNA: TGTGCCAGCAGCTCGGAGGGGAAGGATGAGCAGTTCTTC.

This clone was observed a single time. This chain uses TRBV5-4 with TRBJ2-5, with 8 bases aligning to TRBD1. From germline, CDR1 is SGHNT and CDR2 YYREEE (reference sequence). The trim removed 0 bases at V and 4 bases at J, leaving 5 bases unmatched. The CDR3 consists of 15 residues. This chain's CDR3 is CASSLGIQGGETQYF. The CDR3 nucleotides read TGTGCCAGCAGCTTGGGGATACAGGGGGGAGAGACCCAGTACTTC.

The chain recombines TRBV10-3 with TRBJ2-5; 10 bases are shared with TRBD2. V was clipped by 8 bases and J by 2 bases; unmatched bases: 2. The CDR3 extends over 13 amino acids. Per the germline V gene, CDR1 is ENHRY and CDR2 is SYGVKD. The CDR3 nucleotides read TGTGCCATCGGAGCGGGGGGGCAAGAGACCCAGTACTTC. Encoded protein: CAIGAGGQETQYF.

This sequence joins TRBV28 and TRBJ2-7; 16 nucleotides align to TRBD2. Looked up from germline, CDR1 is MDHEN and CDR2 is SYDVKM. The junction had 8 bases not matched to a gene; V was cut back by 3 bases and J by 0 bases. This CDR3 contains 19 residues. CDR3 sequence (DNA): TGTGCCAGCAGTTTCTTGTGGGGACTAGCGGGAGGGAGCTCCTACGAGCAGTACTTC. It codes for CASSFLWGLAGGSSYEQYF.

As regards this clone: The sample contains more than one DNA sequence encoding this CDR3. This sequence joins TRBV5-5 and TRBJ1-1, with D uncertain. Germline V CDR1 and CDR2: SGHKS, YYEKEE (reference sequence). This CDR3 has 12 residues. V gave up 4 bases and J gave up 4 bases, with 8 bases separating them. CDR3 amino acids: CASSLGLTEAFF. The CDR3 coding sequence is TGTGCCAGCAGCCTCGGACTCACTGAAGCTTTCTTT.

J is TRBJ2-4 and V is TRBV30, with 9 nucleotides matching TRBD1. This CDR3 region has 14 residues. V shed 2 bases, J shed 7 bases, and the junction held 6 bases outside the gene matches. CDR1 is GTSNPN, CDR2 SVGIG, per germline (reference sequence). The CDR3 nucleotides are TGTGCCTGGAGTTGGGGACAGGGCCTTAACATTCAGTACTTC. Amino acids: CAWSWGQGLNIQYF. Using reference TRBV30 and TRBJ2-4 for the parts outside the CDR3, the full variable domain is SQTIHQWPATLVQPVGSPLSLECTVEGTSNPNLYWYRQAAGRGLQLLFYSVGIGQISSEVPQNLSASRPQDRQFILSSKKLLLSDSGFYLCAWSWGQGLNIQYFGAGTRLSVL.

The CDR3 bases are TGTGCCAGCAGCTTTGGACTGAGCACAGATACGCAGTATTTT. Translation: CASSFGLSTDTQYF. The V call is TRBV7-9, the J call TRBJ2-3, with D possibly being TRBD2 (5 bases). Trimming left V 3 bases short and J 0 bases short, with 7 bases between. This CDR3 contains 14 residues. CDR1 is SEHNR and CDR2 is FQNEAQ in the germline V gene (reference sequence).

This clone was picked up one time. The V call is TRBV5-1, the J call TRBJ1-3; D ambiguous. The V end was cut by 0 bases, the J end by 0 bases, with 10 bases between. Germline V gives CDR1 SGHRS, CDR2 YFSETQ. There are 16 residues in the CDR3. As DNA, the CDR3 is TGCGCCAGCAGCTTGGAACCAGTACGCTCTGGAAACACCATATATTTT. Protein sequence: CASSLEPVRSGNTIYF. Together with reference TRBV5-1 and TRBJ1-3, the CDR3 gives the full variable domain: KAGVTQTPRYLIKTRGQQVTLSCSPISGHRSVSWYQQTPGQGLQFLFEYFSETQRNKGNFPGRFSGRQFSNSRSEMNVSTLELGDSALYLCASSLEPVRSGNTIYFGEGSWLTVV.

On this clone: A junction boundary mismatches the germline segment, possibly from a read error. V gene TRBV5-1 combines with J gene TRBJ1-1; D is uncertain. CDR1 SGHRS and CDR2 YFSETQ come from the germline V gene. CDR3 length: 14 residues. The CDR3 spells CASSLAGGNNEAFF. CDR3 nucleotide sequence: TGCGCCAGCAGCTTGGCCGGAGGTAACAATGAAGCTTTCTTT.

The CDR3: CASSETVKSEKLFF. The CDR3 DNA reads TGTGCCAGCAGCGAAACCGTGAAGAGTGAAAAACTGTTTTTT. The genes are TRBV9 and TRBJ1-4; no clear D. V was trimmed by 3 bases and J by 7 bases, leaving 13 bases between them. The germline CDR1 and CDR2 sequences are SGDLS and YYNGEE. CDR3 length equals 14 residues.

This sequence joins TRBV11-2 and TRBJ2-2; D possibly corresponds to TRBD2 (5 bases). V gave up 4 bases and J gave up 1 base, with 10 bases separating them. There are 15 residues in the CDR3. Germline V gives CDR1 SGHAT, CDR2 FQNNGV. The CDR3: CASSSEGRNTGELFF. CDR3 coding DNA: TGTGCCAGCAGCTCCGAGGGCAGGAACACCGGGGAGCTGTTTTTT.

This clone appeared a few times. The J gene is TRBJ1-1, the V gene TRBV10-2, with D possibly TRBD1 on 5 matching bases. The germline V gene encodes CDR1 WSHSY and CDR2 SAAADI. Trimming stripped 3 bases from V and 3 bases from J, with 23 bases between. The CDR3 is 18 residues long. CDR3 DNA: TGCGCCAGCAGTGACCCAAACTCTCTCGGGGCGGGGGACACTGAAGCTTTCTTT. Encoded protein: CASSDPNSLGAGDTEAFF.

The chain carries TRBV7-9 and TRBJ1-4; TRBD1 matches 7 bases. The V gene's germline CDR1 is SEHNR and CDR2 FQNEAQ (reference sequence). CDR3 size: 15 residues. With 5 bases clipped from V and 1 base from J, the junction kept 4 bases outside the gene matches. CDR3 sequence reads: CASSEYRGTNEKLFF. CDR3 in DNA: TGTGCCAGCAGCGAATACAGGGGAACTAATGAAAAACTGTTTTTT. The full variable domain, in which reference TRBV7-9 and TRBJ1-4 provide the parts outside the CDR3, is DTGVSQNPRHKITKRGQNVTFRCDPISEHNRLYWYRQTLGQGPEFLTYFQNEAQLEKSRLLSDRFSAERPKGSFSTLEIQRTEQGDSAMYLCASSEYRGTNEKLFFGSGTQLSVL.

This clone was detected only once. The chain carries TRBV6-5 and TRBJ1-5, with 7 positions matching TRBD1. CDR1 is MNHEY and CDR2 is SVGAGI in the germline V gene. The J segment lost 2 bases and the V segment lost 6 bases, leaving 4 bases of the junction unmatched. The CDR3 sequence is 14 residues long. Here the CDR3 reads CASSPTGGNQPQHF. CDR3 DNA sequence: TGTGCCAGCAGCCCAACAGGGGGCAATCAGCCCCAGCATTTT.

This clone was observed a handful of times. The chain employs TRBV24-1 and TRBJ2-2; weak D call: TRBD2 (5 bases). This CDR3 is built from 14 residues. Germline V gene lookup returns CDR1 KGHDR and CDR2 SFDVKD. V gave up 4 bases and J gave up 4 bases, with 9 bases separating them. The CDR3: CATSDRAGTGELFF. CDR3 DNA: TGTGCCACCAGTGACCGGGCGGGCACCGGGGAGCTGTTTTTT.

The chain carries TRBV19 and TRBJ2-7; D is possibly TRBD2 (6 bases). The CDR3 runs 16 residues. Germline CDR1 and CDR2: LNHDA and SQIVND (reference sequence). V dropped 3 bases and J dropped 0 bases, with 15 bases sitting between them. CDR3 coding DNA: TGTGCCAGTAGTATCCGGGGTAGCGGCAGCTCCTACGAGCAGTACTTC. Protein sequence: CASSIRGSGSSYEQYF.

This clone was detected only once. The CDR3 loop reads CASSPGEGEAFF. The CDR3, as DNA: TGCGCCAGCAGCCCCGGGGAGGGTGAAGCTTTCTTT. The V call is TRBV5-1, the J call TRBJ1-1, with D unresolved. Germline CDR1 SGHRS, CDR2 YFSETQ. The CDR3 consists of 12 residues. Between the trimmed V and J ends, which lost 4 bases and 7 bases, there was a span of 11 bases.